This T cell receptor (beta chain) is from a study of shared clonotypes between healthy human individuals. Selected positively for CCR7 and CD45RO-negative, naive CD8 cells excluded terminally differentiated effector memory CD45RA+ cells. The assay was immunoSEQ multiplex PCR, and TCRdb's table has in-frame clones only and misses some. Here the sample spans about 2.2 million clones, around 93% being singletons. As concerns this clone: Other DNA sequences in the same sample also yield this CDR3.

This CDR3 is 14 amino acids long. V lost 5 bases, J lost 1 base, and 11 bases lay in between. Germline V CDR1 and CDR2: SEHNR, FQNEAQ (reference sequence). The sample taken for sequencing was naive CD8+ T cells from PBMCs. This receptor was identified in a man aged 18 to 30 in good health. Some clones in this sample may be carry-over from other donors' samples. The chain carries TRBV7-9 and TRBJ1-1; possible D gene TRBD1, 5 bases. In DNA form, the CDR3 reads TGTGCCAGCAGCCCCCGAACAGGGAACACTGAAGCTTTCTTT. As protein: CASSPRTGNTEAFF.